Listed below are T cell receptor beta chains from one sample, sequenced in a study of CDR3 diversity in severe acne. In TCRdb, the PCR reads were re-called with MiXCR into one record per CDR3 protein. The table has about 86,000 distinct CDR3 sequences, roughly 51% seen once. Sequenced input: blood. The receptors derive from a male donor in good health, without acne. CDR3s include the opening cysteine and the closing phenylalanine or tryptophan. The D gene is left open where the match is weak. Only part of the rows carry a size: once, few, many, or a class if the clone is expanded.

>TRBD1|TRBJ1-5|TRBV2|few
TGTGCCAGCAGTGGACAGGGGTCGCTTCAGCCCCAGCATTTT
CASSGQGSLQPQHF
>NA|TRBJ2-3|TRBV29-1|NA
TGCAGCGTTGGACAAACGGGGAGAACAGATACGCAGTATTTT
CSVGQTGRTDTQYF
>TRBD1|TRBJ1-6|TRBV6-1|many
TGTGCCAGCAGTGAAAGGGATGGGACAGGGTATTCACCCCTCCACTTT
CASSERDGTGYSPLHF
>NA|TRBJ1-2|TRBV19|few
TGTGCCAGTAGTATTGGTCGTGGCTACACCTTC
CASSIGRGYTF
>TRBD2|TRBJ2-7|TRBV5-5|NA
TGTGCCAGCAGCCCGGGACTAGCGGGAGACGGGAGGGAGCAGTACTTC
CASSPGLAGDGREQYF
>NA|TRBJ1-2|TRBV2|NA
TGTGCCAGCAGTACCTCGGGTACTAACTATGGCTACACCTTC
CASSTSGTNYGYTF
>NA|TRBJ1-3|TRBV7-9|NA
TGTGCCAGCAGCCCACCGGAGGCTGGAAACACCATATATTTT
CASSPPEAGNTIYF
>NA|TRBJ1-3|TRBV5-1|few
TGTGCCAGCAGCTTAGCAGGAGACCGCTCTGGAAACACCATATATTTT
CASSLAGDRSGNTIYF
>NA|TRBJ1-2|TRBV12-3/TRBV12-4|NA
TGTGCCAGCAGCCAGGACGGATATGGCTACACCTTC
CASSQDGYGYTF
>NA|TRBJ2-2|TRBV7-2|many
TGTGCCAGCAGCTTACTGCAGGGAGGCACCGGGGAGCTGTTTTTT
CASSLLQGGTGELFF
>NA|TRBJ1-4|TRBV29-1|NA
TGCAGCGTTGTTCTGGGTAGGGACGAAAAACTGTTTTTT
CSVVLGRDEKLFF
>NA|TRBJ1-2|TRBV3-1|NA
TGTGCCAGCAGCCAACAAGGGTTTGACTATGGCTACACCTTC
CASSQQGFDYGYTF
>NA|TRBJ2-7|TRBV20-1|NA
TGCAGTGCCAGTCGGGGTGTCGAGCAGTACTTC
CSASRGVEQYF
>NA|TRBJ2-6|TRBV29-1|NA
TGCAGCGTTGATAGGTGGGCCAAGAGCTCTGGGGCCAACGTCCTGACTTTC
CSVDRWAKSSGANVLTF
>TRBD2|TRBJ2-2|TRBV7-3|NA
TGTGCCAGCAGCCTGACTAGCGGGGGGGCCGGGGAGCTGTTTTTT
CASSLTSGGAGELFF
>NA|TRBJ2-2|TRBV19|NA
TGTGCCAGTAGGCCAATAGCCTCCACCGGGGAGCTGTTTTTT
CASRPIASTGELFF
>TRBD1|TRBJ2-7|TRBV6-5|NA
TGTGCCAGCAGTTACTTAGGGACAGTAAGCTCCTACGAGCAGTACTTC
CASSYLGTVSSYEQYF
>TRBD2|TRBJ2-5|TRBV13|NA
TGTGCCTCCTCGACTAGCGGGAGTATATTGGAGACCCAGTACTTC
CASSTSGSILETQYF
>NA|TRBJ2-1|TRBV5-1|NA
TGCGCCAGCAGCTACCGGGACAACCATGAGCAGTTCTTC
CASSYRDNHEQFF
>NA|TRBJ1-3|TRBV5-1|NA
TGCGCCAGCAGCTCTCAACAGGGCTACTCTGGAAACACCATATATTTT
CASSSQQGYSGNTIYF
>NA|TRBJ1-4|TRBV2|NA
TGTGCCAGCACTCAAGGACTAGCGGTCTCCTACAGGGAGAGTGACGAAAAACTGTTTTTT
CASTQGLAVSYRESDEKLFF
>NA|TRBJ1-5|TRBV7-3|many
TGTGCCAGCAATTTGGCGACAGCCACTAGCAATCAGCCCCAGCATTTT
CASNLATATSNQPQHF
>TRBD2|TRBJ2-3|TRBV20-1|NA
TGCAGTGCCAGCAGCGTAGCCGGGACTAGCGGTCGAACATTAGATACGCAGTATTTT
CSASSVAGTSGRTLDTQYF
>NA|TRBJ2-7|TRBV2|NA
TGTGCCAGCAGTTACCTGGGAGTTTCTTACGAGCAGTACTTC
CASSYLGVSYEQYF
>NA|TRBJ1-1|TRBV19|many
TGTGCCAGTAGCCACCCGGGACGTGAGAACACTGAAGCTTTCTTT
CASSHPGRENTEAFF
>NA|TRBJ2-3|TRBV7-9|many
TGTGCCAGCAGCCCCGGGTTAGACACAGATACGCAGTATTTT
CASSPGLDTDTQYF
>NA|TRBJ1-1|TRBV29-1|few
TGCAGCGTTGAATTCCTTGAGGGAACTGAAGCTTTCTTT
CSVEFLEGTEAFF
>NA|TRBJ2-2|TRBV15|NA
TGTGCCACCAGCCGGTCTCCGGGGGCCGGGGAGCTGTTTTTT
CATSRSPGAGELFF
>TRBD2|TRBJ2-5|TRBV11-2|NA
TGTGCCAGCAGTGATAGACTAGCGGGAAGCTCTGGGGAGACCCAGTACTTC
CASSDRLAGSSGETQYF
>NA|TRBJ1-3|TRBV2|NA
TGTGCCAGCAGTGGAGACACCATATATTTT
CASSGDTIYF
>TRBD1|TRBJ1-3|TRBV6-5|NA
TGTGCCAGCAGTTACCCGGGACAGCTAGGAAACACCATATATTTT
CASSYPGQLGNTIYF
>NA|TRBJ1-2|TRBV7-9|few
TGTGCCAGCAGCTTAACCGGGTCTAACTATGGCTACACCTTC
CASSLTGSNYGYTF
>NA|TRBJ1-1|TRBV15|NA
TGTGCCACCAGCAGAGGGTGGGACACTGAAGCTTTCTTT
CATSRGWDTEAFF
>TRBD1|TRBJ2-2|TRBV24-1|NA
TGTGTCACCAAAGAGACAGGGAACACCAGGGAGCTGTTTTTT
CVTKETGNTRELFF
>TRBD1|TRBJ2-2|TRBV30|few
TGTGCCTGGAGTGTTCGCCAGGGGGCTAGTCTGTACACCGGGGAGCTGTTTTTT
CAWSVRQGASLYTGELFF
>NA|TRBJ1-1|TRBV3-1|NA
TGTGCCAGCAGCTCCTTAATGAACACTGAAGCTTTCTTT
CASSSLMNTEAFF
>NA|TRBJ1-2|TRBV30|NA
TGTGCCTGGGGGGCCCTACGGGCCAATGGCTACACCTTC
CAWGALRANGYTF
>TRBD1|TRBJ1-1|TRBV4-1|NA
TGTGCCAGCACCGCCGGGATCAGGGGGGCTTTCTTT
CASTAGIRGAFF
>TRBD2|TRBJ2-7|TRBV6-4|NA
TGTGCCAGCAGCGGGACAGGACTAGCGGGGTCCTACGAGCAGTACTTC
CASSGTGLAGSYEQYF
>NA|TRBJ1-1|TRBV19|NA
TGTGCCAGTAGTGAATCAGGATTCTTT
CASSESGFF
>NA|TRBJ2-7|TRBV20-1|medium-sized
TGCAGTGCTGAGGACGCGTACTACGAGCAGTACTTC
CSAEDAYYEQYF
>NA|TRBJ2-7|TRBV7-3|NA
TGTGCCAGCAGCTTAATGATGGTTAGCGGAATCTCCTACGAGCAGTACTTC
CASSLMMVSGISYEQYF
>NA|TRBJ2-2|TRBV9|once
TGTGCCAGCAAGGAGCAGCCGGCGGGAACCGGGGAGCTGTTTTTT
CASKEQPAGTGELFF
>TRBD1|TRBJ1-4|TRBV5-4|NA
TGTGCCAGCAGCGTCGGACAGGGGGCGACTAATGAAAAACTGTTTTTT
CASSVGQGATNEKLFF